Each of the 13 T cell receptor beta chains below was sequenced from the same sample in a study of T cells expressing NK-cell markers. With the 5' RACE reads reprocessed, TCRdb shows one record per CDR3 protein and no DNA. The sample totals about 460,000 distinct CDR3 sequences. Material for sequencing was blood T cells: a sorted CD56 or NKG2C T cell subset, CD4+ or CD8+ T cells, or bulk PBMC T cells (not recorded which). Source of these receptors: a woman in her fifties or sixties in good health.

The chain has TRBV5-5 and TRBJ2-1; TCRdb selects TRBD1, and the lack of DNA leaves this call unchecked. CDR3 length: 15 amino acids. Germline V gives CDR1 SGHKS, CDR2 YYEKEE (reference sequence). Here the CDR3 reads CASRRSGTTYNEQFF.

The chain carries TRBV14 and TRBJ2-7. The germline V gene encodes CDR1 SGHDN and CDR2 FVKESK. This CDR3 region has 12 residues. CDR3 protein: CASSQDRNKQYF.

The genes are TRBV12-3 or TRBV12-4 and TRBJ1-5; lacking DNA, the TRBD1 call made by TCRdb goes unchecked. The CDR3 is 15 residues long. CDR3 sequence: CASTPSMGSNQPQHF.

CDR3: CSASIQENTEAFF. The chain employs TRBV20-1 and TRBJ1-1. CDR1 is DFQATT, CDR2 SNEGSKA, per germline (reference sequence). This CDR3 contains 13 residues.

The chain is built from TRBV11-2 and TRBJ2-1; lacking DNA, the TRBD1 call made by TCRdb goes unchecked. The germline gives CDR1 SGHAT, CDR2 FQNNGV. The CDR3 is 15 residues long. The chain's CDR3 is CASSLFFGQGDEQFF.

The J gene is TRBJ2-3, the V gene TRBV27; TCRdb names TRBD1, which stays unverified in the absence of DNA. In germline, CDR1 is MNHEY, CDR2 SMNVEV (reference sequence). CDR3 length equals 16 residues. CDR3 sequence reads: CASSSPRGQGRDTQYF.

The gene calls are TRBV14 and TRBJ2-1; the D call of TRBD2 rests on TCRdb alone, since no DNA is present to check it. The germline V gene has CDR1 SGHDN and CDR2 FVKESK. CDR3 size: 15 residues. CDR3 sequence: CASRAGLGPYNEQFF.

V and J are TRBV27 and TRBJ1-2; absent DNA, TCRdb's TRBD1 call cannot be checked. Per germline, CDR1 MNHEY and CDR2 SMNVEV (reference sequence). The CDR3 loop spans 15 amino acids. CDR3 residues: CASSLSTGGAYGYTF.

The V gene is TRBV6-5, the J gene TRBJ1-2. The CDR3 is 13 amino acids. Per the germline V gene, CDR1 is MNHEY and CDR2 is SVGAGI. CDR3 amino acids: CASRPGPLYGYTF.

The gene calls are TRBV27 and TRBJ2-7; no DNA is available, so the TRBD2 call from TCRdb remains unchecked. CDR3 size: 17 residues. Looked up from germline, CDR1 is MNHEY and CDR2 is SMNVEV (reference sequence). The chain's CDR3 is CASFSFGLAGESYEQYF.

The V gene is TRBV4-1, the J gene TRBJ2-1; TCRdb's assignment of TRBD2 cannot be checked, as there is no DNA. The germline CDR1 and CDR2 sequences are MGHRA and YSYEKL. CDR3 size: 19 residues. This CDR3 reads CASSQLGTSGARGLNEQFF.

This chain uses TRBV24-1 with TRBJ2-2; TCRdb proposes TRBD1, but this gene call is untestable without DNA. Germline CDR1 is KGHDR and CDR2 is SFDVKD. This CDR3 region has 14 residues. The CDR3 spells CATDRGGITGELFF.

The chain joins TRBV9 to TRBJ2-1; there is no DNA to check the TCRdb D call of TRBD1. Germline-derived CDR1 and CDR2 are SGDLS and YYNGEE. This CDR3 is 14 amino acids long. CDR3 region: CASSGGDHYNEQFF.